This TCR beta chain was recorded in a study of response to subunit inactivated influenza vaccine. Study outcomes and limitations: The authors put forward the suggestion that each seasonal influenza vaccination may bring in only a limited number of new T cells.

Turning to this clonotype: Its specificity is unknown.

The CDR3 contains 14 residues. The germline V and J ends were trimmed by 3 bases and 6 bases, with 14 bases remaining between them. TCRdb passed the RT-PCR reads through MiXCR, listing each CDR3 protein once. Of 530,000 or so distinct CDR3 sequences listed, about 12% are singletons. The sequence derives from a man in his fifties or sixties who received an inactivated influenza vaccine. The material sequenced was PBMCs from blood, taken on the day of vaccination. The chain couples TRBV12-3 or TRBV12-4 to TRBJ1-1; D possibly corresponds to TRBD1 (5 bases). CDR3 residues: CASSFLGWGAEAFF. DNA for the CDR3: TGTGCCAGCAGTTTTTTGGGGTGGGGGGCTGAAGCTTTCTTT.